This TCR beta chain was documented in a study of CD8+ T cells in alopecia areata. Study-level background: Among treated patients, oral tofacitinib was administered at 5 to 10 mg twice daily. Study-wide findings and caveats: Clonality in lesional scalp, especially alopecia totalis/universalis, exceeded that of normal scalp. Any link of baseline CD8+ expansion to response, resting on one nonresponder, remains uncertain.

Specified treatment: oral pan-JAK inhibitor, 5-10 mg twice daily. cDNA reverse transcribed from extracted RNA served as the sequencing template. The assay was immunoSEQ multiplex PCR, and TCRdb's table has in-frame clones only and misses some. The table shows 150,000 or so clones, with about three fifths occurring only once. This CDR3 spans 14 amino acids. Germline V lookup: CDR1 SGDLS, CDR2 YYNGEE. Deletions cut 0 bases from V and 4 bases from J, with 11 bases between. As concerns this clone: Antigen: not known.

The V gene is TRBV9, the J gene TRBJ2-7, with D possibly TRBD1 on 5 matching bases. The starting material was CD4+ T cells sorted from blood, obtained at week 4, from a patient treated with tofacitinib. The receptor comes from a human donor with alopecia areata. This CDR3 reads CASSVAGANYEQYF. CDR3 in DNA: TGTGCCAGCAGCGTAGCTGGGGCGAATTACGAGCAGTACTTC.